A selection of T cell receptor beta chains follows, all from one sample in a study of regulatory T cells in long-lasting Graves disease. TCRdb re-called the multiplex PCR reads through MiXCR, storing one row per CDR3 protein. In the table there are roughly 320,000 distinct CDR3 sequences, approximately 16% of which are singletons. These data were also filed under a second study, of T cells in Graves' hyperthyroidism and ophthalmopathy.

Sequences were derived from peripheral blood mononuclear cells (PBMCs), sampled at new diagnosis, from a patient treated with antithyroid drugs. The source of these receptors is a man aged 35 to 55 with Graves disease. The CDR3 runs from the conserved cysteine through the conserved F or W. A D gene is named only where the DNA matches it firmly. Clone size is shown for a subset of rows, as once, few, many or a class of expanded clone.

j_call v_call d_call clone_size cdr3_nt cdr3_aa
TRBJ1-3 TRBV29-1 NA few TGCAGCGCTCAGATTTCCTCTGGAAACACCATATATTTT CSAQISSGNTIYF
TRBJ1-2 TRBV7-8 NA many TGTGCCAGCAGCTTTACGGCAGGGGTGGATGGCTACACCTTC CASSFTAGVDGYTF
TRBJ2-5 TRBV18 NA NA TGTGCCAGCTCCCAGGGGACCCGGGAGACCCAGTACTTC CASSQGTRETQYF
TRBJ2-3 TRBV24-1 TRBD2 many TGTGCCACCAGTGTTAGCGGGGGCTCCACAGATACGCAGTATTTT CATSVSGGSTDTQYF
TRBJ2-2 TRBV29-1 TRBD2 NA TGCAGCGTAGGCACCGGGACTATCACCGGGGAGCTGTTTTTT CSVGTGTITGELFF
TRBJ1-5 TRBV20-1 TRBD1 few TGCAGTGCTTATCGACAGGGAGCGGGTCAGCCCCAGCGTTTT CSAYRQGAGQPQRF
TRBJ2-7 TRBV29-1 TRBD2 few TGCAGCGTTGAGACTAGCGGGGCGAGCTCCTACGAGCAGTACTTC CSVETSGASSYEQYF
TRBJ1-4 TRBV20-1 NA NA TGCAGTGCTGTCCTAGGGGGGTCGAAACTGTTTTTT CSAVLGGSKLFF
TRBJ2-1 TRBV2 TRBD2 few TGTGCCAGCGGCAGACTAGCCGGTGAGCAGTTCTTC CASGRLAGEQFF
TRBJ2-3 TRBV20-1 NA many TGCAGTGCCCGGAAGGGGGGCTCAGATACGCAGTATTTT CSARKGGSDTQYF
TRBJ1-2 TRBV7-9 NA many TGTGCCAGCAGGAGGGAGAACTATGGCTACACCTTC CASRRENYGYTF
TRBJ1-5 TRBV5-5 NA many TGTGCCAGCAGACCCGACGGTAATCAGCCCCAGCATTTT CASRPDGNQPQHF
TRBJ1-6 TRBV2 TRBD1 many TGTGCCAGCAGGCCGGGACAGGGGAATTCACCCCTCCACTTT CASRPGQGNSPLHF
TRBJ2-1 TRBV7-2 TRBD1 many TGTGCCAGCAGCTTGGGACAGGGGGCCGATGAGCAGTTCTTC CASSLGQGADEQFF
TRBJ2-1 TRBV11-3 NA many TGTGCCAGCAGCTTAGATCTCCGAAATGAGCAGTTCTTC CASSLDLRNEQFF
TRBJ1-2 TRBV12-3/TRBV12-4 NA NA TGTGCCAGCAGCCGGAGACGGGGAAATAACTATGGCTACACCTTC CASSRRRGNNYGYTF
TRBJ1-2 TRBV29-1 TRBD1 NA TGCAGCGTAAGGACAGGAGACTATGGCTACACCTTC CSVRTGDYGYTF
TRBJ1-2 TRBV3-1 NA NA TGTGCCAGCAGCCAAGTTACAGGCCCCTATGGCTACACCTTC CASSQVTGPYGYTF
TRBJ1-3 TRBV12-3/TRBV12-4 NA NA TGTGCCAGCAGTTTAAGCCGGGGGCTCTTAGGAAACACCATATATTTT CASSLSRGLLGNTIYF
TRBJ2-7 TRBV30 NA few TGTGCCTGGAGCTATGGTGGGGTCCCAACTAAGCAGTACTTC CAWSYGGVPTKQYF
TRBJ1-1 TRBV5-6 TRBD1 many TGTGCCAGCAGCGTGAGACAGGGGGTCACTGAAGCTTTCTTT CASSVRQGVTEAFF
TRBJ2-5 TRBV6-2/TRBV6-3 NA few TGTGCCAGCAATGGGCTAGCGAGGCCCCAAGAGACCCAGTACTTC CASNGLARPQETQYF
TRBJ2-5 TRBV2 TRBD2 few TGTGCCAGCAGGATTCCGGGACTAAGACAAGAGACCCAGTACTTC CASRIPGLRQETQYF
TRBJ2-3 TRBV2 TRBD1 many TGTGCCAGCAGCGGGACAGAAACAGATACGCAGTATTTT CASSGTETDTQYF
TRBJ2-7 TRBV12-3/TRBV12-4 NA many TGTGCCAGCAGTTTTAGTTGGACAGCCTCCTACGAGCAGTACTTC CASSFSWTASYEQYF
TRBJ2-7 TRBV20-1 TRBD2 many TGCAGTGCTGGAACCGCTGGGCGAGCGGGGGGGCTCTACGAGCAGTACTTC CSAGTAGRAGGLYEQYF
TRBJ1-1 TRBV5-1 NA many TGCGCCAGCAGCTTGGCCGTGACAGGCAATACTGAAGCTTTCTTT CASSLAVTGNTEAFF